Following are 15 T cell receptor beta chains from one sample sequenced in a study of CD8 T cells in Susac syndrome. A quantity of roughly 0.5 to 1 ug RNA underwent reverse transcription using random hexamers. TCRdb reprocessed the immunoSEQ multiplex PCR reads with MiXCR, giving one entry per CDR3 protein. This table has 200,000 to 300,000 distinct CDR3 sequences, around 96% appearing once. The sequenced material came from CD4+ T cells from PBMCs. The receptors originated from a human donor with Susac syndrome.

The chain combines TRBV29-1 with TRBJ2-3; tentatively, D is TRBD1 (6 bases). V dropped 4 bases and J dropped 2 bases, with 10 bases sitting between them. CDR3 length: 13 residues. The germline V gene encodes CDR1 SQVTM and CDR2 ANQGSEA. CDR3 loop: CSVAGVPTDTQYF. The CDR3 bases are TGCAGCGTTGCAGGGGTTCCCACAGATACGCAGTATTTT.

The CDR3 protein is CASSQEWGTQETQYF. The CDR3, as DNA: TGTGCCAGCAGCCAAGAATGGGGAACTCAAGAGACCCAGTACTTC. The V gene is TRBV4-2, the J gene TRBJ2-5; D uncertain. This CDR3 comprises 15 residues. Germline V gene sequence: CDR1 LGHNA, CDR2 YNFKEQ. Between the trimmed V and J ends, which lost 0 bases and 2 bases, there was a span of 10 bases.

The chain employs TRBV18 and TRBJ2-1; 7 bases are a match to TRBD1. This CDR3 has 15 amino acids. Germline V gene sequence: CDR1 KGHSH, CDR2 LQKENI. Trimming took 4 bases from V and 6 from J; bases not matched to a gene: 9. The CDR3 reads CASSLGQILINEQFF. In DNA, the CDR3 is TGTGCCAGCTCACTGGGACAGATATTAATCAATGAGCAGTTCTTC.

The V gene is TRBV11-2, the J gene TRBJ2-1; 7 bases match TRBD2. The junction had 2 bases not matched to a gene; V was cut back by 0 bases and J by 3 bases. The germline V gene encodes CDR1 SGHAT and CDR2 FQNNGV. This CDR3 contains 15 residues. This CDR3 reads CASSLESSGYNEQFF. As DNA, the CDR3 is TGTGCCAGCAGCTTAGAGTCTAGCGGCTACAATGAGCAGTTCTTC.

The chain is built from TRBV29-1 and TRBJ2-7; 7 nucleotides align to TRBD2. The V segment lost 7 bases and the J segment 3 bases; nucleotides outside the gene matches: 6. Germline V lookup: CDR1 SQVTM, CDR2 ANQGSEA. The CDR3 runs 12 residues. CDR3 DNA: TGCAGCGCTAGGGGACTACTCTACGAGCAGTACTTC. It specifies CSARGLLYEQYF.

V is TRBV20-1 and J is TRBJ1-1; no clear D. V was pared by 3 bases and J by 3 bases, with 17 bases between. The CDR3 has 15 residues. Germline V lookup: CDR1 DFQATT, CDR2 SNEGSKA (reference sequence). The CDR3 reads CSARTEQVWDTEAFF. CDR3 DNA: TGCAGTGCTAGGACCGAGCAGGTGTGGGACACTGAAGCTTTCTTT.

The rearrangement uses TRBV29-1 and TRBJ1-3; D unresolved. Looked up from germline, CDR1 is SQVTM and CDR2 is ANQGSEA. The CDR3 sequence is 13 residues long. V was cut by 4 bases and J by 1 base, with 8 bases left in between. The CDR3 sequence: CSVGTSSGNTIYF. The CDR3 DNA is TGCAGCGTTGGTACATCTTCTGGAAACACCATATATTTT.

This clonotype occurred a few times. V and J are TRBV6-5 and TRBJ2-7, with TRBD1 matching over 8 bases. There are 14 residues in the CDR3. Germline-derived CDR1 and CDR2 are MNHEY and SVGAGI. Trimming at V came to 4 bases and at J to 0 bases, leaving 2 bases not matched to a gene. The CDR3, as DNA: TGTGCCAGCAGTTTGGGACAGGTCTCCTACGAGCAGTACTTC. Its protein is CASSLGQVSYEQYF.

A single count supports this clonotype. This sequence joins TRBV18 and TRBJ2-5; D is uncertain. The CDR3 totals 14 residues. Per the germline V gene, CDR1 is KGHSH and CDR2 is LQKENI. With 2 bases removed from V and 1 base from J, the gap between germline ends came to 8 bases. The CDR3 loop is CASSPKGTQETQYF. CDR3 coding DNA: TGTGCCAGCTCACCAAAAGGAACCCAAGAGACCCAGTACTTC.

This chain uses TRBV7-9 with TRBJ2-7; 9 bases align to TRBD2. The J segment lost 0 bases and the V segment lost 5 bases, leaving 14 bases of the junction unmatched. CDR1 is SEHNR and CDR2 is FQNEAQ in the germline V gene (reference sequence). This CDR3 comprises 18 residues. The DNA for the CDR3 is TGTGCCAGCAGCCAAGCGGCTTTTAAGCGGGGGGTCTCCTACGAGCAGTACTTC. Translated: CASSQAAFKRGVSYEQYF.

This chain joins TRBV28 and TRBJ1-3; D ambiguous. V gave up 8 bases and J gave up 6 bases, with 11 bases separating them. The CDR3 is 12 amino acids. CDR1 and CDR2 from the germline V gene are MDHEN and SYDVKM. This CDR3 is CASAKRLNTIYF. CDR3 nucleotide sequence: TGTGCCAGCGCTAAACGTCTAAACACCATATATTTT. The complete variable domain, with remaining parts taken from reference TRBV28 and TRBJ1-3, reads DVKVTQSSRYLVKRTGEKVFLECVQDMDHENMFWYRQDPGLGLRLIYFSYDVKMKEKGDIPEGYSVSREKKERFSLILESASTNQTSMYLCASAKRLNTIYFGEGSWLTVV.

The table lists this clonotype with a few counts. The chain combines TRBV28 with TRBJ1-2; the D is unclear. Germline CDR1 MDHEN, CDR2 SYDVKM. Trimming took 1 base from V and 8 from J, leaving 8 bases between them. This CDR3 region has 12 residues. The CDR3 here is CASSLSSRGYTF. CDR3 bases: TGTGCCAGCAGTTTATCCAGCAGGGGCTACACCTTC.

The chain links TRBV7-9 to TRBJ2-5; the D gene is possibly TRBD1 (6 bases). V lost 4 bases and J 4 bases, leaving 19 bases between the germline ends. The CDR3 totals 16 residues. Germline V lookup: CDR1 SEHNR, CDR2 FQNEAQ (reference sequence). CDR3 residues: CASSSDRSTGSETQYF. The CDR3 bases are TGTGCCAGCAGCTCCGATCGGAGCACAGGGTCAGAGACCCAGTACTTC.

This rearrangement joins TRBV29-1 to TRBJ2-1; no clear D gene. The CDR3 spans 14 residues. V gave up 1 base and J gave up 6 bases, with 13 bases separating them. Germline CDR1 is SQVTM and CDR2 is ANQGSEA. The CDR3 loop is CSVEAFQVGNEQFF. The CDR3, as DNA: TGCAGCGTTGAAGCCTTCCAAGTCGGCAATGAGCAGTTCTTC.

This rearrangement joins TRBV29-1 to TRBJ1-1; a weak D match, TRBD1 (5 bases). Germline CDR1 SQVTM, CDR2 ANQGSEA. This CDR3 has 14 amino acids. Trimming removed 6 bases at V and 4 bases at J, with 18 bases between. CDR3 nucleotides: TGCAGCGTCGACGACAGCCCATTGGGCACTGAAGCTTTCTTT. Translating it yields CSVDDSPLGTEAFF.